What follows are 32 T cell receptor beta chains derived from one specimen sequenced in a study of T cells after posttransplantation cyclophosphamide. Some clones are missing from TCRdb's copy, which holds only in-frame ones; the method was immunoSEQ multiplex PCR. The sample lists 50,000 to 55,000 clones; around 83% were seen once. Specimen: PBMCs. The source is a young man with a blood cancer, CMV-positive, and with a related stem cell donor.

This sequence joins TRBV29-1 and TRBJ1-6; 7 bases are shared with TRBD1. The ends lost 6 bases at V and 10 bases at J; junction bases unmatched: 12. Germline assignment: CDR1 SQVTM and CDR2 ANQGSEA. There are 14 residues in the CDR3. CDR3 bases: TGCAGCGTCACGACCGGGACAGAGAACTCACCCCTCCACTTT. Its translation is CSVTTGTENSPLHF.

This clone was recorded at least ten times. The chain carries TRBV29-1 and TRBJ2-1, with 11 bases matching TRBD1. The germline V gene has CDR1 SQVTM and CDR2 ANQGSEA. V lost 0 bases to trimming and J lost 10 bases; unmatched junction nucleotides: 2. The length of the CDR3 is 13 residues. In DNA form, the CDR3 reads TGCAGCGTTGAAGAGGGGGACAGGGGGGAGCAGTTCTTC. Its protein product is CSVEEGDRGEQFF.

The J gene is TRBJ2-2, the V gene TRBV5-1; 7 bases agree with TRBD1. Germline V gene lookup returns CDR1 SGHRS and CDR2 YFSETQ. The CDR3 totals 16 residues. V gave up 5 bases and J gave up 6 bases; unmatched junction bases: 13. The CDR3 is CASSSRVGGFSGELFF. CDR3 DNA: TGCGCCAGCAGTTCCCGGGTAGGGGGCTTCTCCGGGGAGCTGTTTTTT.

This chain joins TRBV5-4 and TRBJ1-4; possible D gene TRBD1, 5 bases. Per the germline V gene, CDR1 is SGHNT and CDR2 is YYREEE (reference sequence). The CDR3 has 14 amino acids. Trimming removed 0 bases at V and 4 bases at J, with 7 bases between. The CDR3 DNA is TGTGCCAGCAGCTTGGGACAGCGTAATGAAAAACTGTTTTTT. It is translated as CASSLGQRNEKLFF.

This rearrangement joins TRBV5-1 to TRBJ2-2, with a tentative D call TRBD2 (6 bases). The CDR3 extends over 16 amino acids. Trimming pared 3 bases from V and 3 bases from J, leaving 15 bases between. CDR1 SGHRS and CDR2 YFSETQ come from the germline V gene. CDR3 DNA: TGCGCCAGCAGCTCCCGGACCGGGACTGACACCGGGGAGCTGTTTTTT. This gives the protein CASSSRTGTDTGELFF.

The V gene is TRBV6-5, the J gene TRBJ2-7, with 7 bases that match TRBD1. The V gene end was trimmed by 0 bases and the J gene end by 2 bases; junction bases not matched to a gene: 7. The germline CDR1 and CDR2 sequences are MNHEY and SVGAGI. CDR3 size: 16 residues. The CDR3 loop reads CASSYSGQDTPYEQYF. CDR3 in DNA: TGTGCCAGCAGTTACTCAGGACAGGATACTCCCTACGAGCAGTACTTC.

The CDR3 bases are TGTGCCAGCAGCTTAGAGTCCAGGGTTGGCTACACCTTC. Protein product: CASSLESRVGYTF. The V and J genes are TRBV7-9 and TRBJ1-2; weak D call: TRBD1 (5 bases). CDR3 length: 13 amino acids. The germline gives CDR1 SEHNR, CDR2 FQNEAQ (reference sequence). V lost 1 base, J lost 7 bases, and 10 bases lay in between.

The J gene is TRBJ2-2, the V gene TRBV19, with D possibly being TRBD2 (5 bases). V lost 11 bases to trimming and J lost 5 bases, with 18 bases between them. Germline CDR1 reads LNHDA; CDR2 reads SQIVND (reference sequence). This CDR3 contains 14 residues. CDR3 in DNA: TGTGCCTTCGAGTGGGGAGCTGGAACCGGGGAGCTGTTTTTT. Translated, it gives CAFEWGAGTGELFF.

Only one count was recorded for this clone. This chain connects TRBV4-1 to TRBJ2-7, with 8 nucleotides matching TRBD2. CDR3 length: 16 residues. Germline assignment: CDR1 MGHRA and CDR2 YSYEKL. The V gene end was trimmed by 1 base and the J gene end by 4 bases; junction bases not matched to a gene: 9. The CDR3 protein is CASSQVLAGKMYEQYF. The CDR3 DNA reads TGCGCCAGCAGCCAAGTTTTAGCGGGAAAGATGTACGAGCAGTACTTC.

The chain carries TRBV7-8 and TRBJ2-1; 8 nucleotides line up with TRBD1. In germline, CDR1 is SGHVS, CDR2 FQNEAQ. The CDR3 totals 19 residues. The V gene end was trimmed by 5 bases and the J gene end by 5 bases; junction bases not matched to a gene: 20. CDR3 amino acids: CASSPLWTGFAGANNEQFF. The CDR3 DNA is TGTGCCAGCAGCCCCTTATGGACAGGGTTCGCGGGCGCAAACAATGAGCAGTTCTTC. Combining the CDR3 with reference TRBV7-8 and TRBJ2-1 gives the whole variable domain GAGVSQSPRYKVAKRGQDVALRCDPISGHVSLFWYQQALGQGPEFLTYFQNEAQLDKSGLPSDRFFAERPEGSVSTLKIQRTQQEDSAVYLCASSPLWTGFAGANNEQFFGPGTRLTVL.

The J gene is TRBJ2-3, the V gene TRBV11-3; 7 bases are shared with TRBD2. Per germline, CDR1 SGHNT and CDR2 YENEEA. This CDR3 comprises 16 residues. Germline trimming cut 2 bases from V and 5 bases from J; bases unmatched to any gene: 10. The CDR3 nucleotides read TGTGCCAGCAGCTTAAATGAGGCGGGAGTGGAAGATACGCAGTATTTT. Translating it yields CASSLNEAGVEDTQYF.

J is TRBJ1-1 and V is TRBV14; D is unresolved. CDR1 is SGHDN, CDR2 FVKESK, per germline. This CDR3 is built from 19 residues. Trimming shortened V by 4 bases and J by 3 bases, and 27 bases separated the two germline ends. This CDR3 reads CASSPKTLRGGMAYTEAFF. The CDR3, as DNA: TGTGCCAGCAGCCCTAAGACACTCCGGGGAGGGATGGCGTACACTGAAGCTTTCTTT.

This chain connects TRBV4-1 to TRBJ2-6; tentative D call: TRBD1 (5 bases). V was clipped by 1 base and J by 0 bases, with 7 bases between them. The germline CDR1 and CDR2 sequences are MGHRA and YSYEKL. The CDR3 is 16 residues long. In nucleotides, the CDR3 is TGCGCCAGCAGCCAAGGGCAGGGCTCTGGGGCCAACGTCCTGACTTTC. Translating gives CASSQGQGSGANVLTF.

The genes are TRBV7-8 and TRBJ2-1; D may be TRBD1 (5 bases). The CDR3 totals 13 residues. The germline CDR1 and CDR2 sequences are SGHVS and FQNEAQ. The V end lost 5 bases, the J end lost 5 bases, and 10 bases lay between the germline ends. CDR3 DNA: TGTGCCAGCAGCCGACAGAGAAACAATGAGCAGTTCTTC. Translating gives CASSRQRNNEQFF.

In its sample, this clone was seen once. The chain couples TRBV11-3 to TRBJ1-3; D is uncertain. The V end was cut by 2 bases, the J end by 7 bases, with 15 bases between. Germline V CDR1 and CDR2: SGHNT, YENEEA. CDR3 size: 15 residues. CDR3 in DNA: TGTGCCAGCAGCTTACATTCAGCGGCGAGGAACACCATATATTTT. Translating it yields CASSLHSAARNTIYF. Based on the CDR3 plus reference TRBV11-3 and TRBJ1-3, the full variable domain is EAGVVQSPRYKIIEKKQPVAFWCNPISGHNTLYWYLQNLGQGPELLIRYENEEAVDDSQLPKDRFSAERLKGVDSTLKIQPAELGDSAVYLCASSLHSAARNTIYFGEGSWLTVV.

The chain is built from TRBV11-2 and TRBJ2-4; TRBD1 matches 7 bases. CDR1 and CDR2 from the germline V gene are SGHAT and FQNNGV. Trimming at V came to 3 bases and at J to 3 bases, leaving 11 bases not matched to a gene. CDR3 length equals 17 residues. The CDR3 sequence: CASSLIRARQGKNIQYF. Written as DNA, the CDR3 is TGTGCCAGCAGCTTGATCCGGGCCCGACAGGGCAAAAACATTCAGTACTTC.

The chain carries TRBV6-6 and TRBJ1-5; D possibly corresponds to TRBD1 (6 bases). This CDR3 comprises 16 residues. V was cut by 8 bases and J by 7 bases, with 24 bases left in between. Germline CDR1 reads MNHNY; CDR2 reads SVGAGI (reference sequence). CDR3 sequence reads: CASGITGHRGDQPQHF. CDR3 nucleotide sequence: TGTGCCAGCGGGATTACAGGGCATCGGGGGGACCAGCCCCAGCATTTT.

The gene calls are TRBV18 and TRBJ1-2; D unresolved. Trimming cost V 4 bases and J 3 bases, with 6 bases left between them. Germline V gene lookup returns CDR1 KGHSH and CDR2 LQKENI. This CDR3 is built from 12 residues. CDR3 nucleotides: TGTGCCAGCTCACGACAAGACTATGGCTACACCTTC. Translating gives CASSRQDYGYTF.

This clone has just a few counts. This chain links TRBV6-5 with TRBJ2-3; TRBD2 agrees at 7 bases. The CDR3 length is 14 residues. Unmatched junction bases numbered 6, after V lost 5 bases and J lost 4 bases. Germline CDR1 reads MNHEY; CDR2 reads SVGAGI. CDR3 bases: TGTGCCAGCAGTGAAGGGAGGGGCGCAGATACGCAGTATTTT. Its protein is CASSEGRGADTQYF.

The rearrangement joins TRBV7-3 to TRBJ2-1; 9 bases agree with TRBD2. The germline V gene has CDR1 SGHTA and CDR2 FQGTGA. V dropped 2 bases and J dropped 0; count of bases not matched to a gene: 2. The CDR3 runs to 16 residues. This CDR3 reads CASSLAGGGSYNEQFF. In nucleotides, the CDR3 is TGTGCCAGCAGCTTAGCGGGAGGGGGCTCCTACAATGAGCAGTTCTTC.

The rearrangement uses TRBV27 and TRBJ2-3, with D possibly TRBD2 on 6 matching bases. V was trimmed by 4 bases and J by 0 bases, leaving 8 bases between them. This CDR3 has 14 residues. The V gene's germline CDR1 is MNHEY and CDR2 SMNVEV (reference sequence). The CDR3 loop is CASSWGTSTDTQYF. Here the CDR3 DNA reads TGTGCCAGCAGTTGGGGGACTAGCACAGATACGCAGTATTTT.

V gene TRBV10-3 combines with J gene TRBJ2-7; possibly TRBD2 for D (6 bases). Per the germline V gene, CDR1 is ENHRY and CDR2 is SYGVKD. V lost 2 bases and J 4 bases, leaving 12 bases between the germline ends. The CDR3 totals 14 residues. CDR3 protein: CAISEGGSKYEQYF. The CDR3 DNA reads TGTGCCATCAGTGAGGGGGGGAGTAAGTACGAGCAGTACTTC.

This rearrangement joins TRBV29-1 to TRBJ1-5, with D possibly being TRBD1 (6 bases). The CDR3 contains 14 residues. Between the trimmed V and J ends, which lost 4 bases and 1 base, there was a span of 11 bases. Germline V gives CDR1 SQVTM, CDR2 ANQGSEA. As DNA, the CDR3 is TGCAGCGTTGGAACAGGGTTGAGCAATCAGCCCCAGCATTTT. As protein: CSVGTGLSNQPQHF.

The DNA of the CDR3 is TGTGCCAGCAGTCCTGGGACTATCGAGCAGTACTTC. This encodes CASSPGTIEQYF. The chain carries TRBV6-5 and TRBJ2-7; 7 nucleotides line up with TRBD2. The CDR3 is 12 residues long. Germline V lookup: CDR1 MNHEY, CDR2 SVGAGI. Trimming took 5 bases from V and 6 from J; bases not matched to a gene: 4.

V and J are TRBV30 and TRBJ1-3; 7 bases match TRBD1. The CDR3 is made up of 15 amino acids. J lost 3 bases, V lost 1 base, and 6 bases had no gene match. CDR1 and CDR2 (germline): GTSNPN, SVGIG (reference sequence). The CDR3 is CAWSARQGYGNTIYF. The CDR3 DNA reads TGTGCCTGGAGTGCGAGACAGGGTTATGGAAACACCATATATTTT.

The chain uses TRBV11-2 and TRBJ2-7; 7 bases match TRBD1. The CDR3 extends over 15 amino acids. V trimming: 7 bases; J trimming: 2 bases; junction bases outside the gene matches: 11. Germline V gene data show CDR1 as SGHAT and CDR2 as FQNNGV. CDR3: CASTKHLGGTYEQYF. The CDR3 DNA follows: TGTGCCAGCACCAAGCATCTAGGGGGCACCTACGAGCAGTACTTC.

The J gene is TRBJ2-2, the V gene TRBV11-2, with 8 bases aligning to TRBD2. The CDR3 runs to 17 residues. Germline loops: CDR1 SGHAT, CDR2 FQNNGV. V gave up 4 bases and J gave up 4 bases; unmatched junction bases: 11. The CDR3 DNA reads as TGTGCCAGCAGCTCTTTTTTGACTAGCGTCGGCACCGGGGAGCTGTTTTTT. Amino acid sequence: CASSSFLTSVGTGELFF.

CDR3 sequence (DNA): TGTGCCAGCAGCTCCAGAATAGCGGGATCCCAAGAGACCCAGTACTTC. It encodes CASSSRIAGSQETQYF. The J gene is TRBJ2-5, the V gene TRBV9; 8 nucleotides align to TRBD2. Trimming cost V 4 bases and J 1 base; bases outside gene matches: 9. Germline assignment: CDR1 SGDLS and CDR2 YYNGEE. This CDR3 spans 16 amino acids. The entire variable domain, with the rest obtained from reference TRBV9 and TRBJ2-5, is as follows: DSGVTQTPKHLITATGQRVTLRCSPRSGDLSVYWYQQSLDQGLQFLIQYYNGEERAKGNILERFSAQQFPDLHSELNLSSLELGDSALYFCASSSRIAGSQETQYFGPGTRLLVL.

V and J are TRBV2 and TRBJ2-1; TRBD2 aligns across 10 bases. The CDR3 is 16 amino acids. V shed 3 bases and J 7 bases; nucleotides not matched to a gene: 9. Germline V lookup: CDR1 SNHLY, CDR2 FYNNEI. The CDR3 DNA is TGTGCCAGCAGTGAGCGTCCTAGCGGGAGAGGAAATGAGCAGTTCTTC. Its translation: CASSERPSGRGNEQFF.

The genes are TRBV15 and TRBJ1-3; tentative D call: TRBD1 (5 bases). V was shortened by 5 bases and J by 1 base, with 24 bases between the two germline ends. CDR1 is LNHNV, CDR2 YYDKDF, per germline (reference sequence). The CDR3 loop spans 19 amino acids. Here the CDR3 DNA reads TGTGCCACCAGCCGTGGGGCCAGGTACTCCCCCGGATCTGGAAACACCATATATTTT. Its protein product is CATSRGARYSPGSGNTIYF. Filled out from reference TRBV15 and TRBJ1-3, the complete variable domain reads DAMVIQNPRYQVTQFGKPVTLSCSQTLNHNVMYWYQQKSSQAPKLLFHYYDKDFNNEADTPDNFQSRRPNTSFCFLDIRSPGLGDTAMYLCATSRGARYSPGSGNTIYFGEGSWLTVV.

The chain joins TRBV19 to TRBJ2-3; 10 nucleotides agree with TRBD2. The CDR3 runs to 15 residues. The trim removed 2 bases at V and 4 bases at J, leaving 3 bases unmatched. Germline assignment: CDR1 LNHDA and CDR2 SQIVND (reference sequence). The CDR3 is CASSILAGASDTQYF. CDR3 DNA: TGTGCCAGTAGTATACTAGCGGGAGCGTCAGATACGCAGTATTTT.

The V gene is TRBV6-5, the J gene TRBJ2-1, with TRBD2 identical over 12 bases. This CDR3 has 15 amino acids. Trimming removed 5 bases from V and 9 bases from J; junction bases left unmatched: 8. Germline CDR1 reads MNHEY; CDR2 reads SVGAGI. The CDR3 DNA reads TGTGCCAGCAGTGGCCGACTAGCGGGAGCGATTGAGCAGTTCTTC. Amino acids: CASSGRLAGAIEQFF.